This TCR beta chain was profiled in a study of blood T cell repertoires in COVID-19. Libraries were prepared by immunoSEQ multiplex PCR; TCRdb keeps only in-frame clonotypes and omits some of them. This repertoire shows tens of thousands of clones, 70% to 90% found once; its top ten account for 13%. This clone counts as large. The TCR sequence derives from a man older than 75 with acute or convalescent COVID-19. The specimen sequenced was peripheral blood.

The CDR3 sequence is CASSLVNSGNTIYF. In nucleotides, the CDR3 is TGTGCCAGTTCGTTAGTCAACTCTGGAAACACCATATATTTT. This chain links TRBV19 with TRBJ1-3; D unresolved. Trimming removed 8 bases at V and 0 bases at J, with 11 bases between. The V gene's germline CDR1 is LNHDA and CDR2 SQIVND (reference sequence). This CDR3 is built from 14 residues.